The T cell receptor (beta chain) under discussion was sequenced for a study of T cells expressing NK-cell markers. For the study at large: TCR beta repertoires came from sorted CD3+CD56+NKG2C+, CD3+CD56+NKG2C- and CD3+CD56-NKG2C+ T cells. Most of the eight sequenced donors were classified as HCMV-seropositive, and one was classified as seronegative. Study observations and caveats: In a group of 5 to 7 donors, dominant NKG2C+ clonotypes represented about 1.0-8% of CD8+ T cells.

The TCR beta cDNA came from 5'RACE template switching with UMIs. TCRdb re-called the 5' RACE reads; one entry per CDR3 protein, DNA not given. This sample's clone table lists hundreds of thousands of distinct CDR3 sequences. Note on this clonotype: What it recognizes is unknown.

Germline V gene sequence: CDR1 SQVTM, CDR2 ANQGSEA. The CDR3 consists of 13 residues. The chain is built from TRBV29-1 and TRBJ1-1. Sequenced material: blood T cells: a sorted CD56 or NKG2C T cell subset, CD4+ or CD8+ T cells, or bulk PBMC T cells (not recorded which). The sequence came from a man between 18 and 29 years old in good health. CDR3 sequence: CSQEGLMNTEAFF. The full variable domain, in which reference TRBV29-1 and TRBJ1-1 provide the parts outside the CDR3, is SAVISQKPSRDICQRGTSLTIQCQVDSQVTMMFWYRQQPGQSLTLIATANQGSEATYESGFVIDKFPISRPNLTFSTLTVSNMSPEDSSIYLCSQEGLMNTEAFFGQGTRLTVV.